The next 6 T cell receptor beta chains were all read from a single sample in a study of cytomegalovirus exposure and HLA in healthy donors. The study ran its PCR with 60 Vbeta and 13 Jbeta primers. Measured with immunoSEQ multiplex PCR; TCRdb has only the in-frame clones, and not every one. This table has about 150,000 clones, 60% to 85% appearing once. Input material: PBMCs. These receptors were taken from a woman aged 45-65 years in good health and CMV-seropositive.

The rearrangement links TRBV27 to TRBJ1-1; 10 nucleotides line up with TRBD1. The length of the CDR3 is 14 residues. Germline CDR1 MNHEY, CDR2 SMNVEV (reference sequence). Trimming at V came to 6 bases and at J to 5 bases, leaving 6 bases not matched to a gene. The CDR3 sequence is CASSPGQGITEAFF. Written as DNA, the CDR3 is TGTGCCAGCAGCCCGGGACAGGGGATAACTGAAGCTTTCTTT.

The V call is TRBV19, the J call TRBJ1-4; no clear D gene. This CDR3 contains 14 residues. Germline V CDR1 and CDR2: LNHDA, SQIVND (reference sequence). The ends were cut back, 1 base at V and 8 bases at J, with 11 bases in the middle. CDR3 bases: TGTGCCAGTAGTATAGGACTCAGTGGGGAAAAACTGTTTTTT. It translates to CASSIGLSGEKLFF.

The chain couples TRBV11-2 to TRBJ1-1, with D tentatively TRBD1 (6 bases). Trimming removed 6 bases at V and 1 base at J, with 21 bases between. Germline V lookup: CDR1 SGHAT, CDR2 FQNNGV. The CDR3 is 17 amino acids. CDR3 residues: CASREGVKPSGNTEAFF. The CDR3 bases are TGTGCCAGCAGAGAGGGGGTTAAGCCTTCGGGGAACACTGAAGCTTTCTTT.

This chain joins TRBV2 and TRBJ2-4; 7 nucleotides match TRBD1. The J segment lost 7 bases and the V segment lost 5 bases, leaving 2 bases of the junction unmatched. Germline V lookup: CDR1 SNHLY, CDR2 FYNNEI. There are 12 residues in the CDR3. The CDR3 region is CASSPQGNIQYF. The CDR3 DNA follows: TGTGCCAGCAGTCCACAGGGGAACATTCAGTACTTC.

The chain has TRBV5-1 and TRBJ2-1; TRBD2 agrees at 11 bases. The CDR3 contains 18 residues. The V and J ends lost 0 bases and 7 bases, in that order; junction bases with no gene match: 12. Germline V CDR1 and CDR2: SGHRS, YFSETQ. CDR3 DNA: TGCGCCAGCAGCTTGGCGACTAGCGGGGTAGGTCGCGAAAATGAGCAGTTCTTC. Protein: CASSLATSGVGRENEQFF.

The chain combines TRBV5-1 with TRBJ2-2; maybe TRBD1 (5 bases). Germline values: CDR1 SGHRS, CDR2 YFSETQ. Trimming removed 1 base at V and 6 bases at J, with 13 bases between. This CDR3 comprises 15 residues. The CDR3, as DNA: TGCGCCAGCAGCTTGCGCCAGGGAAACGCCGGGGAGCTGTTTTTT. It encodes CASSLRQGNAGELFF.